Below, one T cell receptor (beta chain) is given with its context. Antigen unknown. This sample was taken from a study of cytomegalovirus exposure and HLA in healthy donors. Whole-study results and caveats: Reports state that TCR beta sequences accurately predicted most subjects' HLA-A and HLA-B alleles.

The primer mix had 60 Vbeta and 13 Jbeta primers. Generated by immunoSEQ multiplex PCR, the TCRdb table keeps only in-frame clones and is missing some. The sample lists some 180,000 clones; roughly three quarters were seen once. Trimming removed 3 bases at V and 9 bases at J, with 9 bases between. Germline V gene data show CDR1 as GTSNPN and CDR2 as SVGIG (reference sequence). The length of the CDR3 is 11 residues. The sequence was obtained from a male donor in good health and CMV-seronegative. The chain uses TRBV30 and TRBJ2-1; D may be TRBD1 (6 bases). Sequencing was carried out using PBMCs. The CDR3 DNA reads TGTGCCTGGAGCGCAGGGGTTGAGCAGTTCTTC. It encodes CAWSAGVEQFF.